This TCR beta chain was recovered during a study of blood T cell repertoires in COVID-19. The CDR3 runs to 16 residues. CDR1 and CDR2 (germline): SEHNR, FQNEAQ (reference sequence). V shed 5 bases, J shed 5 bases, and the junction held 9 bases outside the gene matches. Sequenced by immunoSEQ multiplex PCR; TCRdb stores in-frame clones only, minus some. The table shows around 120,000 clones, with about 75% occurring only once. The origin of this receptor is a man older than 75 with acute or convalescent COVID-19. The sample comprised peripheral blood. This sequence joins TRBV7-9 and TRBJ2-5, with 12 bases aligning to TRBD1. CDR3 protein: CASSAFRDRGRETQYF. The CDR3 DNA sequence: TGTGCCAGCAGCGCCTTCCGGGACAGGGGGCGGGAGACCCAGTACTTC. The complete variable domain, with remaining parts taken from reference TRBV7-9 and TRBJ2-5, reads DTGVSQNPRHKITKRGQNVTFRCDPISEHNRLYWYRQTLGQGPEFLTYFQNEAQLEKSRLLSDRFSAERPKGSFSTLEIQRTEQGDSAMYLCASSAFRDRGRETQYFGPGTRLLVL.